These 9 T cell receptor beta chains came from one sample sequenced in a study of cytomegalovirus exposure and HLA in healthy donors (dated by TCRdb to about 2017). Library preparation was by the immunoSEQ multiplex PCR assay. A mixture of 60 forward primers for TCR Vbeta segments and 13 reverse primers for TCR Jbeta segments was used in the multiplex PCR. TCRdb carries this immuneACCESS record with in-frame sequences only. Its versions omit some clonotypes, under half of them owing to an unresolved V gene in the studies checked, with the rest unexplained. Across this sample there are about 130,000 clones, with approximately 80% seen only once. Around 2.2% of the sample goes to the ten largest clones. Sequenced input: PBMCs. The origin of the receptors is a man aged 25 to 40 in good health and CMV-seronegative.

This CDR3 is CASRPRDWSDTQYF. The CDR3 nucleotides are TGTGCCAGCAGACCCCGGGACTGGTCGGATACGCAGTATTTT. V usage is TRBV6-1 and J usage is TRBJ2-3, with D tentatively TRBD2 (6 bases). Germline V lookup: CDR1 MNHNS, CDR2 SASEGT. Trimming left V 6 bases short and J 6 bases short, with 16 bases between. The CDR3 consists of 14 residues.

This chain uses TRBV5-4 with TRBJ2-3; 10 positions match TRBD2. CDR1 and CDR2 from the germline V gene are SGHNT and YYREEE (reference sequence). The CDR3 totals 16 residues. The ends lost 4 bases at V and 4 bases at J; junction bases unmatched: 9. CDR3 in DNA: TGTGCCAGCAGCGGACCAACCGGGACTAGCGCAGATACGCAGTATTTT. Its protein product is CASSGPTGTSADTQYF.

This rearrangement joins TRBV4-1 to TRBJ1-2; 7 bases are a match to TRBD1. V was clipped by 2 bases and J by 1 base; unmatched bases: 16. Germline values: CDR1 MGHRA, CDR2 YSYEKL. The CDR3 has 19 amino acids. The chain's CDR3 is CASSQHTGQSRTVNYGYTF. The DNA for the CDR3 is TGCGCCAGCAGCCAACATACGGGACAGTCAAGGACGGTTAACTATGGCTACACCTTC.

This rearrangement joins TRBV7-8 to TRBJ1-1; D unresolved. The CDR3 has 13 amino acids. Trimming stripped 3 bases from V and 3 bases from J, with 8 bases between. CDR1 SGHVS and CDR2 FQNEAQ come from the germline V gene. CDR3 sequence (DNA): TGTGCCAGCAGCTTCGGGTTCGACACTGAAGCTTTCTTT. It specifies CASSFGFDTEAFF.

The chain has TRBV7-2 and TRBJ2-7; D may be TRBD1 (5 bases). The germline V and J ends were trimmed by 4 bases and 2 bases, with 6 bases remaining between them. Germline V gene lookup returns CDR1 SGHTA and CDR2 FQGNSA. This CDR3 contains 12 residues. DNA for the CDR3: TGTGCCAGCAGCTCGGACACCTACGAGCAGTACTTC. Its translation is CASSSDTYEQYF.

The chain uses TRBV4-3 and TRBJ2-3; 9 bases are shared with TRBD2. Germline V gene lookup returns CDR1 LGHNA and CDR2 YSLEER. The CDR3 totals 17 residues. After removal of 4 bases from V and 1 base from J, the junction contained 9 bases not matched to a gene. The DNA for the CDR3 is TGCGCCAGCAGCCCTTCGGTTAGCGGGAGAGGCACAGATACGCAGTATTTT. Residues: CASSPSVSGRGTDTQYF.

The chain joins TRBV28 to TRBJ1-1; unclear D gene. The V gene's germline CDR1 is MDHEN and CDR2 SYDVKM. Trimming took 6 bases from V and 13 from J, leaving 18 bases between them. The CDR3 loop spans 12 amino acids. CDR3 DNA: TGTGCCAGCAGCCCAAAACTGTGGGGAGTTTTCTTT. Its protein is CASSPKLWGVFF.

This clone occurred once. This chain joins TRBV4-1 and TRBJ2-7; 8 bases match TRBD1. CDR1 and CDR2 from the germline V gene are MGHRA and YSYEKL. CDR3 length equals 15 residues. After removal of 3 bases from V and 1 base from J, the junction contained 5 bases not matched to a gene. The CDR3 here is CASSHLTGESYEQYF. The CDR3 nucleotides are TGCGCCAGCAGCCACCTGACAGGGGAATCCTACGAGCAGTACTTC.

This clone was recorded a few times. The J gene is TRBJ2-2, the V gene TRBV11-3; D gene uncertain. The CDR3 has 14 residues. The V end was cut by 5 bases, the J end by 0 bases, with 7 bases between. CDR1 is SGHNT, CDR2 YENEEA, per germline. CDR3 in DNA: TGTGCCAGCAGCACAGACCCGAACACCGGGGAGCTGTTTTTT. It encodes CASSTDPNTGELFF.